This T cell receptor beta chain derives from a study of cytomegalovirus exposure and HLA in healthy donors. Study background: Drawn from HLA-typed donors, about 85 million unique TCRs were held in an early data release.

60 Vbeta and 13 Jbeta primers were used in PCR. Only in-frame clones appear in the TCRdb table, and some are missing; sequencing was by immunoSEQ multiplex PCR. The table lists 200,000 or so clones, 84% of them singletons, with about 0.26% in the top ten. These donors, healthy bone marrow donors, were studied. Details on this clone: Its specificity is unknown.

Study-level points and caveats: Most TCR beta V segments were productive about 87% or about 30% of the time in an earlier analysis. In terms of immune exposure information, only CMV serostatus was available.

V trimming: 7 bases; J trimming: 4 bases; junction bases outside the gene matches: 9. This CDR3 contains 14 residues. Germline V lookup: CDR1 SGDLS, CDR2 YYNGEE. V usage is TRBV9 and J usage is TRBJ2-3; 7 positions match TRBD2. Sequencing was carried out using PBMCs. This receptor was identified in a boy aged 5-17 years in good health and CMV-seronegative. The CDR3 DNA reads as TGTGCCAGCGCTATATTTGGGGGGGCAGATACGCAGTATTTT. This translates into CASAIFGGADTQYF.